This T cell receptor beta chain came from a study of blood T cell repertoires in COVID-19. The participants were between about 18 and 95 years old and came from roughly 25 US areas. There are 15 residues in the CDR3. The V end was cut by 4 bases, the J end by 0 bases, with 10 bases between. The germline gives CDR1 SGHDT, CDR2 YYEEEE. This clone is a singleton in its sample. In the study's own analysis: Reference gene primer amplification gave nucleated cell count estimates. Measured with immunoSEQ multiplex PCR; TCRdb has only the in-frame clones, and not every one. D and trimming were read from the DNA, whereas the V and J calls and clone size are those reported in that table. The repertoire includes 250,000 or so clones, about nine tenths of them detected once, and 2.6% sits in the top ten.

The chain is built from TRBV5-6 and TRBJ2-2; maybe TRBD1 (5 bases). This TCR was recovered from a woman aged 25-40 years with acute COVID-19. Sequences were obtained from PBMCs or T cells enriched from blood (not recorded which). In DNA form, the CDR3 reads TGTGCCAGCAGCAGAACAGGCACGAACACCGGGGAGCTGTTTTTT. Residues: CASSRTGTNTGELFF.